These T cell receptor beta chains were read from a single sample in a study of identical twins. MiXCR was run by TCRdb on the 5' RACE reads, yielding one entry per CDR3 protein. Counted here are some 330,000 distinct CDR3 sequences, approximately 8.8% occurring once; the ten biggest clones make up approximately 8.9%. Sequencing was carried out using naive T cells sorted from blood. All receptors come from a woman aged 45 to 65 in good health. CDR3s include the opening cysteine and the closing phenylalanine or tryptophan. The D gene is left open where the match is weak. Clone size, where shown, is once, few, many, or a class for clones that have expanded.

>TRBD2|TRBV20-1|NA|TRBJ2-1
TGCAGTGCGCTACTAGCGGCGACAATCTACAATGAGCAGTTCTTC
CSALLAATIYNEQFF
>TRBD2|TRBV5-4|few|TRBJ2-2
TGTGCCAGCCCTCAGGCGGGAGTCACCGGGGAGCTGTTTTTT
CASPQAGVTGELFF
>NA|TRBV7-9|few|TRBJ1-5
TGTGCCAGCAGCTTAGGGACACATGGGCCAAATCAGCCCCAGCATTTT
CASSLGTHGPNQPQHF
>NA|TRBV7-8|NA|TRBJ2-1
TGTGCCAGCAGCTTAGTTCAGCATCCGGGACGATTCAATGAGCAGTTCTTC
CASSLVQHPGRFNEQFF
>NA|TRBV12-3/TRBV12-4|NA|TRBJ2-3
TGTGCCAGCAGTACGGCGACGCCGCAGTATTTT
CASSTATPQYF
>TRBD2|TRBV12-5|NA|TRBJ2-1
TGTGCTAGTGGTTCAACTAGCGGGAATCCCCCCAGGGATGAGCAGTTCTTC
CASGSTSGNPPRDEQFF
>NA|TRBV5-1|few|TRBJ2-3
TGCGCCAGCAGCTTGCTGGATACTAGCACAGATACGCAGTATTTT
CASSLLDTSTDTQYF
>TRBD1|TRBV4-1|NA|TRBJ1-4
TGCGCCAGCAGCCCGAGCGGACAGGGAGGCGAAAAACTGTTTTTT
CASSPSGQGGEKLFF
>TRBD1|TRBV4-1|NA|TRBJ2-5
TGCGCCAGCAGCCTCGTACAGGGGGCCGAGGAGACCCAGTACTTC
CASSLVQGAEETQYF
>NA|TRBV25-1|NA|TRBJ2-1
TGTGCCAGCAGCCCAAGCCCCTTCCGCGAGAGCTCCTACAATGAGCAGTTCTTC
CASSPSPFRESSYNEQFF
>TRBD1|TRBV5-4|NA|TRBJ1-1
TGTGCCAGCAGCGGGGACAGCTTCACGGACACTGAAGCTTTCTTT
CASSGDSFTDTEAFF
>NA|TRBV23-1|few|TRBJ1-2
TGCGCCAGCAGTCATCGCATTGGCTTGGCGGATGGCTACACCTTC
CASSHRIGLADGYTF
>NA|TRBV10-1|few|TRBJ2-1
TGCGCCAGCAGTGTACTTTTACGGGAGATTTTGGATGAGCAGTTCTTC
CASSVLLREILDEQFF
>TRBD2|TRBV2|many|TRBJ2-1
TGTGCCAGCATAAGGATTAGCGGGAGGAATGAGCAGTTCTTC
CASIRISGRNEQFF
>NA|TRBV14|few|TRBJ2-5
TGTGCCAGCAGCCAGCGGGATATCGAGACCCAGTACTTC
CASSQRDIETQYF
>NA|TRBV29-1|NA|TRBJ2-3
TGCAGCGTTGAGGGCAGGGGTAGAGATACGCAGTATTTT
CSVEGRGRDTQYF
>NA|TRBV7-8|many|TRBJ2-2
TGTGCCAGCAGCTCCGAAGGGATGACCGGGGAGCTGTTTTTT
CASSSEGMTGELFF